The source of this T cell receptor (beta chain) is a study of CD8+ T cells in alopecia areata (dated by TCRdb to the late 2010s). Background for the entire study: The study used high-throughput TCRbeta sequencing to examine T cell clonal expansion in alopecia areata, in both the C3H/HeJ mouse model and human patients. In humans, TCRbeta sequencing was performed on scalp tissue and on sorted CD4+ and CD8+ peripheral blood T cells from healthy controls and from patients with patchy or totalis/universalis alopecia areata. Clonality in the scalp was compared among normal scalp (n=4), patchy alopecia areata scalp (n=8), and alopecia totalis/universalis scalp (n=8). RNA came from the PAXgene miRNA kit for fixed scalp, the miRNeasy kit for PBMCs, and the RNeasy kit for mouse skin. immunoSEQ multiplex PCR using 35 Vbeta forward primers and 13 Jbeta reverse primers was used to amplify TCRbeta CDR3 regions. Beyond this particular receptor, the publication reports: Compared with normal scalp, lesional scalp, particularly in alopecia totalis/universalis, had higher clonality and more expanded CD8+ clones, which suggests antigenic drive. Shared TCR sequences between patients were less evident than in mice, which may be partly attributable to HLA diversity in the patient population. Resident alphabeta T cells in normal human skin are also sequenced, complicating scalp TCR repertoire analysis, unlike mouse skin dominated by gammadelta T cells.

Library preparation used the immunoSEQ multiplex PCR assay. RNA was extracted from all samples and reverse transcribed into cDNA as template for TCR sequencing. SuperScript III was used for first-strand cDNA synthesis, primed with a 2:1 mix of oligo-dT and random hexamers. A synthetic immune receptor repertoire was used to assess amplification bias, and residual bias was removed computationally. Per the authors' processing: Raw reads were preprocessed for error removal, and CDR3 was defined according to IMGT conventions as running from the conserved cysteine to phenylalanine. To get clonality, Shannon entropy was normalized by log2 of the number of productive unique TCRs and the result was subtracted from 1. Whether scalp clones were CD4 or CD8 was inferred by matching scalp TCRbeta sequences against CD4 and CD8 repertoires sorted from blood. TCRdb re-hosts the immuneACCESS table, in-frame sequences only. Its copies lack some clones; in the studies checked, an unresolved V gene accounts for under half of them, and the cause for the rest is not known. The DNA was the basis for D and trimming; V, J and clone size are from that table. The sample contains some 110,000 clones, around 61% of them found a single time. Around 2.7% of the sample is held by the ten biggest clonotypes.

There are 15 amino acids in the CDR3, from cysteine to phenylalanine inclusive. Only CDR3 DNA remains: 45 bases, in frame from the first base. CDR1 and CDR2, looked up from the germline V gene, are MNHEY and SVGAGI. V and J lose 6 bases and 2 bases, and a span of 15 bases separates them. PBMCs were isolated by density centrifugation and stained for CD3, CD4 and CD8, after which CD4+ and CD8+ T cells were sorted on a FACSAria. Scalp biopsies and blood samples were provided by unaffected controls. Of note for this clone: The antigen this receptor binds is unknown. Per-nucleotide qualities are absent, and no much larger clonotype sits a single base away.

The sequence links TRBV6-5 to TRBJ2-3, with TRBD1 tentatively as D gene (5 bases match). The TCR originated in a human donor in good health. The sample comprised CD4+ T cells sorted from blood. The DNA reads TGTGCCAGCAGGCTCCTAGGGGTGACCACAGATACGCAGTATTTT. The resulting protein is CASRLLGVTTDTQYF.